Below, one TCR beta chain is given with its context. Germline V lookup: CDR1 MNHEY, CDR2 SVGEGT. Trimming cost V 2 bases and J 0 bases, with 7 bases left between them. The CDR3 has 15 residues. This sample is part of a study of T cell responses to AZD1222 COVID-19 vaccine. Libraries were prepared by immunoSEQ multiplex PCR; TCRdb keeps only in-frame clonotypes and omits some of them. The repertoire consists of approximately 170,000 clones, with roughly 90% occurring once and the leading ten covering about 1.6%. The rearrangement joins TRBV6-2 or TRBV6-3 to TRBJ1-4, with D perhaps matching TRBD1 (5 bases). This TCR came from an adult in good health. Sequences were derived from peripheral blood, sampled on day 0 of AZD1222 vaccination. Written as DNA, the CDR3 is TGTGCCAGCAGTTACGGGGCAGCAACTAATGAAAAACTGTTTTTT. It specifies CASSYGAATNEKLFF.